Sequencing of this T cell receptor beta chain was carried out in a study of technical replicates of blood from four donors. Per the germline V gene, CDR1 is SGDLS and CDR2 is YYNGEE. The CDR3 is made up of 15 amino acids. Trimming pared 3 bases from V and 2 bases from J, leaving 15 bases between. Sequenced by immunoSEQ multiplex PCR; TCRdb stores in-frame clones only, minus some. The sample carries some 68,000 clones, around 90% recorded once. This clonotype was sampled from a human donor in good health. Sequences were obtained from T cells isolated from PBMCs. The chain links TRBV9 to TRBJ2-7, with D possibly being TRBD2 (6 bases). CDR3 in DNA: TGTGCCAGCAGCGGGAGCCAGGCGGGAACCTACGAGCAGTACTTC. Its translation: CASSGSQAGTYEQYF.